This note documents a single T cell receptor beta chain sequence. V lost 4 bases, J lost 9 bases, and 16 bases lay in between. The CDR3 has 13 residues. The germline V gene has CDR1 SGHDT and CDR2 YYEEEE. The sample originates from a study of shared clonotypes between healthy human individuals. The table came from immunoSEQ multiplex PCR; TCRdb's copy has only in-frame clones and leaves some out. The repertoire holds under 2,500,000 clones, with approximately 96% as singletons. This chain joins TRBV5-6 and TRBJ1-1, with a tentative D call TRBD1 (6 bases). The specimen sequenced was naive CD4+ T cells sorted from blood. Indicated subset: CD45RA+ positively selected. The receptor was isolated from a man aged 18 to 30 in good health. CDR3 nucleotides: TGTGCCAGCAGCGGTTTGATGGGGGCGCAAGCTTTCTTT. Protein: CASSGLMGAQAFF.